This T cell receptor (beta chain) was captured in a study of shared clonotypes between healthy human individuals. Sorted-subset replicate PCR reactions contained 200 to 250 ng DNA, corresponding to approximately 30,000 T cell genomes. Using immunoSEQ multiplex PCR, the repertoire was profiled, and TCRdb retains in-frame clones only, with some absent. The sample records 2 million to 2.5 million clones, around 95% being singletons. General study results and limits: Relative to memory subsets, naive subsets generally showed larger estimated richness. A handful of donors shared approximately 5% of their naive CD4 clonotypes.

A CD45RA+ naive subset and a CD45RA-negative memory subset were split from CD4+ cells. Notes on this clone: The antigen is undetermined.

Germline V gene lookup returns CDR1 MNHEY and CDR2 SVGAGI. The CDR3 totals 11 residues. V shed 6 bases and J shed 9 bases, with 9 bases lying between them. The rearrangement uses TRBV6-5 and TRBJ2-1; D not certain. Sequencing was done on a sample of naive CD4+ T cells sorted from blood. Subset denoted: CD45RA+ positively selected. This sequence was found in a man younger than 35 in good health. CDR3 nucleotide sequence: TGTGCCAGCAGACTCGGTCGTGAGCAGTTCTTC. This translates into CASRLGREQFF.